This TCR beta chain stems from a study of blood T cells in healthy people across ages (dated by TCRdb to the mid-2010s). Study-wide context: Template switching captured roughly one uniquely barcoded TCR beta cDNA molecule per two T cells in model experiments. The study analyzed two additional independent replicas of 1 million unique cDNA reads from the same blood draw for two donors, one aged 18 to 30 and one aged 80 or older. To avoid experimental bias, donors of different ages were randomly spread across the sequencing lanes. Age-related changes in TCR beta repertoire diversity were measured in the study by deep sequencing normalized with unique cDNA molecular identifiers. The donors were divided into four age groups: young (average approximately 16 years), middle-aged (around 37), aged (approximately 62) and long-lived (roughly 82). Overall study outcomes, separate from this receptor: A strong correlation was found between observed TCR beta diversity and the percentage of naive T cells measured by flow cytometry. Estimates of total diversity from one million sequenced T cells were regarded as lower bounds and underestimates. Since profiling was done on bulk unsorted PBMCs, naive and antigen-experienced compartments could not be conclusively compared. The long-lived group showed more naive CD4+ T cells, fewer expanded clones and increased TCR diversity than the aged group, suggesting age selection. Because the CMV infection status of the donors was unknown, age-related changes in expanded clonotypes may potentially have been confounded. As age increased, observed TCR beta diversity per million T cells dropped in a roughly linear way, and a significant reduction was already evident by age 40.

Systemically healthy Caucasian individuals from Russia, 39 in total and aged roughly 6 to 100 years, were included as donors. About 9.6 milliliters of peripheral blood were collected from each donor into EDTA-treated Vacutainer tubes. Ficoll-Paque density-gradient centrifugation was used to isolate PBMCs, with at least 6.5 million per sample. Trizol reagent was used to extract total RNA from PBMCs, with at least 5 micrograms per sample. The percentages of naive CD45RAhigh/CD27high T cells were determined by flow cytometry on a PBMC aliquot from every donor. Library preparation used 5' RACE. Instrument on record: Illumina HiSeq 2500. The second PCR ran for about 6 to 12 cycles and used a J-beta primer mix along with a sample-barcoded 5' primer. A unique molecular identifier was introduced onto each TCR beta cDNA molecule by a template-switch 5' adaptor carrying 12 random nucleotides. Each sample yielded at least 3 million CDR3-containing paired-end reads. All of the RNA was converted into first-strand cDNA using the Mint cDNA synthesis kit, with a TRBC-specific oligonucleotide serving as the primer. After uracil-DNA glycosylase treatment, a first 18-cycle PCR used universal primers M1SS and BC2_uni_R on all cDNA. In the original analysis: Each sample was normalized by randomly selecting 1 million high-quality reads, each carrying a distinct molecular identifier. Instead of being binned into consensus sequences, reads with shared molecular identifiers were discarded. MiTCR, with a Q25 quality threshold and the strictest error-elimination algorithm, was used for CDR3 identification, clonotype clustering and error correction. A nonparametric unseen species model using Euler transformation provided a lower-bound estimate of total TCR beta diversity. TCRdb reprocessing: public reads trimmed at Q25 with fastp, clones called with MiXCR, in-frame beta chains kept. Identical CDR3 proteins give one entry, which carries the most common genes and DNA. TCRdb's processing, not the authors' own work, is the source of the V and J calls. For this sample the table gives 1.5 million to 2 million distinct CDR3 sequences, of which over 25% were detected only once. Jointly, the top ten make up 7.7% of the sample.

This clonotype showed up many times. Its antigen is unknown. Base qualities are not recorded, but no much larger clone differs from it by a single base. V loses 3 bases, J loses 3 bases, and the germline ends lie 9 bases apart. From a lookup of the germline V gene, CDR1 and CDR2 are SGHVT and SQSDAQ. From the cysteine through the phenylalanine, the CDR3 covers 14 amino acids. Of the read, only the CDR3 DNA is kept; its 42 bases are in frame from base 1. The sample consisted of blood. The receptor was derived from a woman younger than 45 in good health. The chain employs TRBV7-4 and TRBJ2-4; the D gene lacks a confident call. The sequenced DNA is TGTGCCAGCAGCTTGGGTTCAGACAAAAACATTCAGTACTTC. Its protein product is CASSLGSDKNIQYF.